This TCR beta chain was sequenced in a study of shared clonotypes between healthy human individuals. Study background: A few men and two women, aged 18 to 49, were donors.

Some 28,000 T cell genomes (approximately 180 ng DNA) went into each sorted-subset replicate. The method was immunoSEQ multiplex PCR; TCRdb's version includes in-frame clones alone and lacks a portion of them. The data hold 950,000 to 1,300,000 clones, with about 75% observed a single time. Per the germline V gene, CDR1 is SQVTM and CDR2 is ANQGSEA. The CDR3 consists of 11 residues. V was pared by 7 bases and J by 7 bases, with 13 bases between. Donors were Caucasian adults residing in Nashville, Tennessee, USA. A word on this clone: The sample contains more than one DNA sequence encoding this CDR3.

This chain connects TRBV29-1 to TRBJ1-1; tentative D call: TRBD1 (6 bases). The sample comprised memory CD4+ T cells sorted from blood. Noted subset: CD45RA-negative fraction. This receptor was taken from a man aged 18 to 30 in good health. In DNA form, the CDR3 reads TGCAGCGCCGGGGGCGAGGGTGAAGCTTTCTTT. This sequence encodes CSAGGEGEAFF. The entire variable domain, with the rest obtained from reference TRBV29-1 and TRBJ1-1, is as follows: SAVISQKPSRDICQRGTSLTIQCQVDSQVTMMFWYRQQPGQSLTLIATANQGSEATYESGFVIDKFPISRPNLTFSTLTVSNMSPEDSSIYLCSAGGEGEAFFGQGTRLTVV.